These 23 T cell receptor beta chains came from one sample sequenced in a study of control samples from healthy donors and cancer patients. Measured with immunoSEQ multiplex PCR; TCRdb has only the in-frame clones, and not every one. The sample has roughly 100,000 clones, around nine tenths seen once. Sample: blood. The receptor set was obtained from a man in his thirties or forties in good health.

The chain carries TRBV7-8 and TRBJ1-2; 8 nucleotides agree with TRBD1. Unmatched junction bases numbered 5, after V lost 4 bases and J lost 4 bases. The germline V gene has CDR1 SGHVS and CDR2 FQNEAQ. The length of the CDR3 is 14 residues. CDR3 sequence (DNA): TGTGCCAGCAGCTCGGACAGGGAAGGCTATGGCTACACCTTC. The encoded protein is CASSSDREGYGYTF.

The rearrangement joins TRBV28 to TRBJ1-1, with D uncertain. Trimming removed 6 bases from V and 1 base from J, with 12 bases in between. In germline, CDR1 is MDHEN, CDR2 SYDVKM. This CDR3 is built from 14 residues. The chain's CDR3 is CASRRGLRNTEAFF. CDR3 bases: TGTGCCAGCAGGAGAGGACTCCGGAACACTGAAGCTTTCTTT.

The V and J genes are TRBV2 and TRBJ2-7, with TRBD1 matching over 10 bases. The CDR3 consists of 13 residues. Germline assignment: CDR1 SNHLY and CDR2 FYNNEI. J gave up 3 bases and V 8 bases, and 4 bases lay outside the gene matches. CDR3 amino acids: CASLRDRGYEQYF. The CDR3 DNA reads TGTGCCAGCCTTAGGGACAGGGGCTACGAGCAGTACTTC.

The chain has TRBV2 and TRBJ2-3, with 10 nucleotides matching TRBD2. Trimming removed 6 bases from V and 4 bases from J; junction bases left unmatched: 7. Germline V gene sequence: CDR1 SNHLY, CDR2 FYNNEI. CDR3 length: 15 residues. The CDR3 spells CASRGASGRSDTQYF. DNA for the CDR3: TGTGCCAGCAGGGGGGCTAGCGGGAGATCAGATACGCAGTATTTT.

This rearrangement joins TRBV19 to TRBJ1-2; 7 bases line up with TRBD1. The germline gives CDR1 LNHDA, CDR2 SQIVND (reference sequence). The CDR3 spans 14 residues. The V and J ends lost 3 bases and 5 bases, in that order; junction bases with no gene match: 6. The CDR3 coding sequence is TGTGCCAGTAGTATTGACAGGGCCGCTTATGGCTACACCTTC. Translating it yields CASSIDRAAYGYTF.

The chain joins TRBV15 to TRBJ1-2, with TRBD1 matching over 7 bases. With V trimmed by 3 bases and J by 6 bases, 13 bases remained unmatched. CDR3 length equals 16 residues. The germline V gene encodes CDR1 LNHNV and CDR2 YYDKDF (reference sequence). This CDR3 is CATSSPPDRVFDGYTF. DNA of the CDR3: TGTGCCACCAGCAGTCCCCCAGACAGGGTATTCGATGGCTACACCTTC.

The rearrangement links TRBV2 to TRBJ2-2; no reliable D call. CDR1 and CDR2 (germline): SNHLY, FYNNEI. The CDR3 runs 13 residues. Between the trimmed V and J ends, which lost 7 bases and 3 bases, there was a span of 9 bases. Written as DNA, the CDR3 is TGTGCCAGCAACCCGACTTACACCGGGGAGCTGTTTTTT. Its translation is CASNPTYTGELFF.

This clone occurred once. J is TRBJ2-1 and V is TRBV7-9; 8 bases are a match to TRBD1. CDR1 is SEHNR, CDR2 FQNEAQ, per germline (reference sequence). The CDR3 totals 14 residues. Trimming took 5 bases from V and 6 from J; bases not matched to a gene: 6. CDR3 protein: CASSPDRERNEQFF. In DNA, the CDR3 is TGTGCCAGCAGCCCGGACAGGGAGCGCAATGAGCAGTTCTTC.

J is TRBJ2-1 and V is TRBV7-2; D ambiguous. The CDR3 spans 12 residues. The germline CDR1 and CDR2 sequences are SGHTA and FQGNSA. V was pared by 2 bases and J by 6 bases, with 5 bases between. The CDR3 sequence: CASSLFSNEQFF. The CDR3 DNA sequence: TGTGCCAGCAGCTTATTCTCCAATGAGCAGTTCTTC.

The gene calls are TRBV18 and TRBJ2-2; no clear D gene. Trimming cost V 2 bases and J 5 bases, with 9 bases left between them. Germline CDR1 KGHSH, CDR2 LQKENI. CDR3 length equals 14 residues. CDR3: CASSPIMETGELFF. CDR3 in DNA: TGTGCCAGCTCACCAATAATGGAAACCGGGGAGCTGTTTTTT.

This chain links TRBV2 with TRBJ2-3; 10 positions agree with TRBD2. The CDR3 is 14 residues long. Germline V lookup: CDR1 SNHLY, CDR2 FYNNEI. V trimming: 8 bases; J trimming: 5 bases; junction bases outside the gene matches: 7. As DNA, the CDR3 is TGTGCCAGCCGTGTCAGCGGGGGGGAAGATACGCAGTATTTT. This encodes CASRVSGGEDTQYF.

The gene calls are TRBV20-1 and TRBJ2-1, with 10 nucleotides matching TRBD2. The CDR3 consists of 15 residues. Germline V lookup: CDR1 DFQATT, CDR2 SNEGSKA (reference sequence). The V gene end was trimmed by 3 bases and the J gene end by 9 bases; junction bases not matched to a gene: 11. CDR3 protein: CSASSPSGSIGEQFF. The CDR3 bases are TGCAGTGCTAGTTCTCCTAGCGGGAGTATTGGTGAGCAGTTCTTC.

This chain links TRBV4-2 with TRBJ2-1; possibly TRBD2 for D (6 bases). The germline CDR1 and CDR2 sequences are LGHNA and YNFKEQ. Trimming shortened V by 0 bases and J by 0 bases, and 12 bases separated the two germline ends. The length of the CDR3 is 17 residues. This CDR3 is CASSQDQRASSYNEQFF. The DNA of the CDR3 is TGTGCCAGCAGCCAAGATCAGCGGGCCAGCTCCTACAATGAGCAGTTCTTC.

This clone showed up just once. The chain uses TRBV27 and TRBJ1-5; D is unresolved. This CDR3 is built from 13 residues. Germline CDR1 and CDR2: MNHEY and SMNVEV (reference sequence). V shed 3 bases and J shed 7 bases, with 10 bases lying between them. The CDR3 is CASSFNPRQPQHF. DNA of the CDR3: TGTGCCAGCAGTTTTAATCCGAGGCAGCCCCAGCATTTT.

This clone was seen just once. V and J are TRBV4-3 and TRBJ2-5, with a possible D match to TRBD2 (6 bases). Germline CDR1 is LGHNA and CDR2 is YSLEER. V was pared by 0 bases and J by 4 bases, with 15 bases between. CDR3 size: 16 residues. CDR3 amino acids: CASSQEAGGEGETQYF. CDR3 bases: TGCGCCAGCAGCCAAGAAGCGGGTGGGGAAGGAGAGACCCAGTACTTC.

This clone was observed a single time. V and J are TRBV4-1 and TRBJ2-5; D is unresolved. There are 16 residues in the CDR3. V lost 1 base and J 4 bases, leaving 16 bases between the germline ends. Germline V CDR1 and CDR2: MGHRA, YSYEKL. For the CDR3, the DNA is TGCGCCAGCAGCCAAGGGGCAGCCCCGGATGGAGAGACCCAGTACTTC. This sequence encodes CASSQGAAPDGETQYF.

In this sample, this clone turned up once. This rearrangement joins TRBV20-1 to TRBJ1-2, with 7 bases that match TRBD1. J was trimmed by 3 bases and V by 3 bases; bases with no gene match: 7. Germline-derived CDR1 and CDR2 are DFQATT and SNEGSKA (reference sequence). CDR3 length: 14 residues. CDR3 residues: CSASWDRIDYGYTF. Here the CDR3 DNA reads TGCAGTGCTAGTTGGGACAGAATTGACTATGGCTACACCTTC.

V is TRBV5-1 and J is TRBJ2-3; 10 bases are a match to TRBD2. The CDR3 loop spans 16 amino acids. Trimming took 4 bases from V and 0 from J; bases not matched to a gene: 5. The V gene's germline CDR1 is SGHRS and CDR2 YFSETQ. CDR3 region: CASSTGTSASTDTQYF. CDR3 nucleotide sequence: TGCGCCAGCAGCACCGGGACTAGCGCCAGCACAGATACGCAGTATTTT.

This clone was picked up a small number of times. The chain links TRBV6-6 to TRBJ1-4; weak D call: TRBD1 (6 bases). Trimming took off 4 bases at V and 0 bases at J, with 9 bases between the two ends. Germline CDR1 reads MNHNY; CDR2 reads SVGAGI (reference sequence). The CDR3 is made up of 15 amino acids. Here the CDR3 reads CASSLNRATNEKLFF. The CDR3 nucleotides read TGTGCCAGCAGTTTAAACAGGGCAACTAATGAAAAACTGTTTTTT.

The chain combines TRBV18 with TRBJ1-2; the D gene is possibly TRBD1 (5 bases). The germline V and J ends were trimmed by 0 bases and 2 bases, with 10 bases remaining between them. CDR1 is KGHSH and CDR2 is LQKENI in the germline V gene. The CDR3 runs 15 residues. In nucleotides, the CDR3 is TGTGCCAGCTCACCACCGTTGGGGCAGAACTATGGCTACACCTTC. It codes for CASSPPLGQNYGYTF. The whole variable domain, filled in from reference TRBV18 and TRBJ1-2, reads NAGVMQNPRHLVRRRGQEARLRCSPMKGHSHVYWYRQLPEEGLKFMVYLQKENIIDESGMPKERFSAEFPKEGPSILRIQQVVRGDSAAYFCASSPPLGQNYGYTFGSGTRLTVV.

The V and J genes are TRBV5-6 and TRBJ2-7, with 7 nucleotides matching TRBD1. V was clipped by 4 bases and J by 0 bases; unmatched bases: 10. The V gene's germline CDR1 is SGHDT and CDR2 YYEEEE. This CDR3 has 16 residues. The CDR3 loop reads CASSTPDRKSSYEQYF. The CDR3, as DNA: TGTGCCAGCAGCACACCGGACAGGAAGAGCTCCTACGAGCAGTACTTC.

This clone has only one observation. The rearrangement links TRBV20-1 to TRBJ2-7; 9 nucleotides align to TRBD1. The germline CDR1 and CDR2 sequences are DFQATT and SNEGSKA (reference sequence). V dropped 4 bases and J dropped 6; count of bases not matched to a gene: 7. The CDR3 length is 13 residues. The CDR3 DNA sequence: TGCAGTGCTACTGACAGGGGACAGGGCGAGCAGTACGTC. The encoded protein is CSATDRGQGEQYV.

The V call is TRBV27, the J call TRBJ1-5, with a possible D match to TRBD1 (5 bases). The ends were cut back, 3 bases at V and 6 bases at J, with 12 bases in the middle. The CDR3 runs to 14 residues. CDR1 is MNHEY and CDR2 is SMNVEV in the germline V gene (reference sequence). CDR3 bases: TGTGCCAGCAGTTTGCTCGGGACGTCTCAGCCCCAGCATTTT. As protein: CASSLLGTSQPQHF.